This note documents a single T cell receptor (beta chain) sequence. What it binds is not known. Sequencing used immunoSEQ multiplex PCR; TCRdb keeps in-frame clones, though not all of them. The sample holds roughly 120,000 clones, roughly 84% seen once. CDR3 size: 14 residues. Germline trimming cut 8 bases from V and 4 bases from J; bases unmatched to any gene: 3. Germline V gives CDR1 MGHDK, CDR2 SYGVNS. The data originate from a study of T cell responses to AZD1222 COVID-19 vaccine. Study information: Second-dose recipients at about 4 or about 12 weeks were treated as one pooled group.

Whole-study findings and limits: Only after the peak T cell response were repertoires sampled. Across the whole spike, CD4 TCRs peaked at regions 160-218 and 743-854. Most donors were white British and more were female, and clonal diversity was possibly underestimated.

The sample in question was peripheral blood, obtained on day 0 of AZD1222 vaccination. The chain recombines TRBV25-1 with TRBJ1-6; the match to TRBD1 covers 9 bases. The sequence came from an adult in good health. The CDR3 protein is CASGGTGYNSPLHF. CDR3 bases: TGTGCCAGCGGGGGGACAGGGTATAATTCACCCCTCCACTTT.